The clone carrying this T cell receptor beta chain was observed many times. Germline V gene sequence: CDR1 DFQATT, CDR2 SNEGSKA (reference sequence). The CDR3 has 16 amino acids. V gave up 3 bases and J gave up 2 bases; unmatched junction bases: 8. The data were taken from a study of prognosis after radiotherapy for stage I lung cancer. Looking at the study overall: The patient group included nobody who received concurrent therapy with stereotactic body radiotherapy.

Peripheral blood, in roughly 6-milliliter volumes, was drawn at each of two time points. Template was genomic DNA; TCR beta CDR3 amplified in two multiplex PCR rounds. It was primers specific to each TRBV and TRBJ gene that first-round PCR used. Using its own MiXCR run on the multiplex PCR reads, TCRdb lists one record per CDR3 protein. There are 20,000 to 30,000 distinct CDR3 sequences in the sample; roughly 30% occur only once, and roughly a third lies in the top ten. Material: PBMCs, obtained before or after stereotactic body radiation therapy (not recorded which). This sequence originates from a donor aged 50 or older with non-small cell lung cancer. The gene calls are TRBV20-1 and TRBJ2-7; 12 bases line up with TRBD2. CDR3 protein: CSASPVTSGSTYEQYF. The CDR3 nucleotides read TGCAGTGCTAGCCCCGTGACTAGCGGGAGTACCTACGAGCAGTACTTC.